This TCR beta chain was recorded in a study of blood T cell repertoires in COVID-19. Original methodology: Amplification with reference gene primers provided the estimates of nucleated cell counts. Data came from immunoSEQ multiplex PCR; TCRdb stores just in-frame clones and leaves some out. D and trimming come from the DNA, and the V and J calls and clone size come from that table. The data show about 200,000 clones, around three quarters seen once. Germline loops: CDR1 GTSNPN, CDR2 SVGIG (reference sequence). The V gene end was trimmed by 2 bases and the J gene end by 4 bases; junction bases not matched to a gene: 16. The CDR3 runs to 17 residues.

The receptor was derived from a woman aged 70 to 79 with acute or convalescent COVID-19. V and J are TRBV30 and TRBJ2-5; 7 nucleotides align to TRBD1. What was sequenced was peripheral blood. The CDR3 DNA reads as TGTGCCTGGAGTCTAATGGGGACAGCACTAGGCCGAGAGACCCAGTACTTC. Encoded protein: CAWSLMGTALGRETQYF.